The rows below give T cell receptor beta chains drawn from one sample of a study of blood T cell repertoires in COVID-19. Profiling relied on immunoSEQ multiplex PCR, and the TCRdb table lists in-frame clones only, not all of them. The sample contains tens of thousands of clones, around 88% of which appear only once. Sample: peripheral blood. These receptors were collected from a human donor in a cohort sampled during active COVID-19. Both conserved end residues are part of each CDR3. D genes are given only for firm matches. Clone size is given for some rows only: seen once, a few or many times, or a class if the clone is expanded.

d_gene | abundance | j_gene | v_gene | CDR3aa | CDR3nt
TRBD2 | . | TRBJ2-1 | TRBV2 | CASSVWGGDEQFF | TGTGCCAGCAGTGTCTGGGGGGGAGATGAGCAGTTCTTC
TRBD1 | . | TRBJ2-7 | TRBV4-1 | CASSLNPGQGAYEQYF | TGCGCCAGCAGCCTTAACCCGGGACAGGGGGCCTACGAGCAGTACTTC
TRBD2 | . | TRBJ2-1 | TRBV28 | CATSAGVNYNEQFF | TGTGCCACATCGGCGGGAGTTAACTACAATGAGCAGTTCTTC
TRBD2 | . | TRBJ2-7 | TRBV27 | CASSPITSGRALNPYEQYF | TGTGCCAGCAGCCCCATTACTAGCGGGAGGGCCTTGAACCCCTACGAGCAGTACTTC
TRBD2 | . | TRBJ2-3 | TRBV4-3 | CASSQERGTSGTDTQYF | TGCGCCAGCAGCCAGGAAAGGGGGACTAGCGGCACAGATACGCAGTATTTT
. | once | TRBJ2-3 | TRBV7-2 | CASSPQRTDTQYF | TGTGCCAGCAGCCCCCAGCGGACCGATACGCAGTATTTT
TRBD2 | . | TRBJ2-1 | TRBV11-2 | CASTLNHGGLGQFF | TGTGCCAGCACCCTAAACCACGGGGGACTAGGGCAGTTCTTC
TRBD1 | . | TRBJ2-7 | TRBV28 | CASSPRTSQGSYEQYF | TGTGCCAGCAGCCCGAGAACCTCACAGGGGAGCTACGAGCAGTACTTC
TRBD1 | . | TRBJ1-2 | TRBV28 | CASSLSPLQGARGGYTF | TGTGCCAGCAGTTTATCCCCCTTACAGGGGGCTAGGGGTGGCTACACCTTC
TRBD1 | . | TRBJ1-6 | TRBV11-2 | CASSLQTGLNSPLHF | TGTGCCAGCAGCTTACAGACAGGGTTGAATTCACCCCTCCACTTT
TRBD2 | few | TRBJ2-1 | TRBV27 | CASTLLAGGSDEQFF | TGTGCCAGCACCCTACTAGCGGGAGGTAGTGATGAGCAGTTCTTC
TRBD2 | . | TRBJ2-5 | TRBV6-2/TRBV6-3 | CASSYSGLAGETQYF | TGTGCCAGCAGTTACTCGGGACTAGCGGGAGAGACCCAGTACTTC
. | few | TRBJ2-2 | TRBV2 | CASRPTSTGELFF | TGTGCCAGCAGACCAACTTCCACCGGGGAGCTGTTTTTT
TRBD1 | . | TRBJ1-6 | TRBV7-9 | CASSGQGFFLSSYNSPLHF | TGTGCCAGCAGCGGACAGGGATTCTTTTTATCCTCCTATAATTCACCCCTCCACTTT
. | . | TRBJ2-3 | TRBV11-2 | CASSPGQFTDTQYF | TGTGCCAGCAGCCCCGGACAGTTCACAGATACGCAGTATTTT
TRBD1 | . | TRBJ2-7 | TRBV14 | CASSQRRLSGQGFSYEQYF | TGTGCCAGCAGCCAAAGGAGACTTTCGGGACAGGGGTTCTCCTACGAGCAGTACTTC
TRBD2 | . | TRBJ2-1 | TRBV25-1 | CASSEAGTSGNYNEQFF | TGTGCCAGCAGTGAAGCCGGGACTAGCGGGAATTACAATGAGCAGTTCTTC
TRBD2 | . | TRBJ2-1 | TRBV10-3 | CAISVLGTSAYNEQFF | TGTGCCATCAGTGTCCTCGGGACTAGCGCGTACAATGAGCAGTTCTTC
TRBD1 | . | TRBJ2-7 | TRBV27 | CASTPYRGREQYF | TGTGCCAGCACCCCCTACAGGGGGCGAGAGCAGTACTTC
. | . | TRBJ1-2 | TRBV6-5 | CASSSPDSFGYTF | TGTGCCAGCAGTTCCCCCGACAGTTTCGGCTACACCTTC
. | few | TRBJ2-3 | TRBV2 | CASSWTASTDTQYF | TGTGCCAGCAGTTGGACAGCTAGCACAGATACGCAGTATTTT
. | . | TRBJ2-7 | TRBV6-2/TRBV6-3 | CASSYDTVYEQYF | TGTGCCAGCAGTTATGATACGGTCTACGAGCAGTACTTC
TRBD2 | . | TRBJ2-7 | TRBV27 | CASRFSGRYEQYF | TGTGCCAGCCGATTTAGCGGGAGGTACGAGCAGTACTTC
TRBD1 | . | TRBJ2-3 | TRBV5-6 | CASSLAGQSTDTQYF | TGTGCCAGCAGCTTGGCGGGACAGAGCACAGATACGCAGTATTTT
TRBD2 | . | TRBJ2-3 | TRBV19 | CASRPAGVADTQYF | TGTGCCAGTAGACCAGCGGGAGTGGCAGATACGCAGTATTTT
. | . | TRBJ2-1 | TRBV7-3 | CASSPSHGFYNEQFF | TGTGCCAGCAGCCCCTCTCACGGGTTCTACAATGAGCAGTTCTTC
TRBD1 | . | TRBJ1-3 | TRBV2 | CASSGQGSGNTIYF | TGTGCCAGCAGTGGACAGGGATCTGGAAACACCATATATTTT
. | . | TRBJ2-7 | TRBV7-2 | CASSPPRPGYEQYF | TGTGCCAGCAGCCCACCGCGACCAGGGTACGAGCAGTACTTC
TRBD1 | . | TRBJ1-1 | TRBV9 | CASSRTPTGMNTEAFF | TGTGCCAGCAGCCGTACGCCGACAGGGATGAACACTGAAGCTTTCTTT
. | once | TRBJ1-4 | TRBV23-1 | CASSQPLNRPTNEKLFF | TGCGCCAGCAGTCAACCTTTAAATCGTCCAACTAATGAAAAACTGTTTTTT
. | . | TRBJ1-4 | TRBV28 | CASSLVGSRGEKLFF | TGTGCCAGCAGTTTAGTGGGCTCTCGGGGGGAAAAACTGTTTTTT
. | . | TRBJ1-5 | TRBV28 | CASSQLQPQHF | TGTGCCAGCAGCCAACTCCAGCCCCAGCATTTT
. | . | TRBJ1-4 | TRBV4-1 | CASSQDRGVEKLFF | TGCGCCAGCAGCCAAGATCGGGGGGTTGAAAAACTGTTTTTT
. | . | TRBJ1-2 | TRBV28 | CASRDSAGGYTF | TGTGCCAGCCGGGACTCTGCGGGCGGCTACACCTTC
TRBD2 | . | TRBJ2-2 | TRBV12-3/TRBV12-4 | CASSTGLAGELFF | TGTGCCAGCAGTACGGGACTAGCGGGGGAGCTGTTTTTT
TRBD1 | . | TRBJ1-2 | TRBV4-1 | CASSQSLRSRGPLYGYTF | TGCGCCAGCAGCCAATCCCTCCGAAGCAGGGGGCCCCTCTATGGCTACACCTTC
TRBD1 | . | TRBJ1-1 | TRBV7-9 | CASSPRTGGNTEAFF | TGTGCCAGCAGCCCCCGGACAGGGGGGAACACTGAAGCTTTCTTT
. | . | TRBJ2-3 | TRBV7-2 | CASSLSPSTDTQYF | TGTGCCAGCAGCTTAAGCCCTAGCACAGATACGCAGTATTTT
. | . | TRBJ1-2 | TRBV28 | CASSLGARAANYGYTF | TGTGCCAGCAGTTTAGGCGCCAGAGCGGCTAACTATGGCTACACCTTC
. | . | TRBJ2-7 | TRBV18 | CASSPAGLPSEQYF | TGTGCCAGCTCACCAGCAGGACTCCCTTCCGAGCAGTACTTC
. | . | TRBJ2-3 | TRBV24-1 | CATSDNARGDTDTQYF | TGTGCCACCAGTGATAATGCCAGGGGGGACACAGATACGCAGTATTTT
TRBD1 | . | TRBJ2-4 | TRBV2 | CASRGQGGNIQYF | TGTGCCAGCAGGGGACAGGGGGGAAACATTCAGTACTTC
. | . | TRBJ1-2 | TRBV19 | CASSIPGRVDGYTF | TGTGCCAGTAGTATACCGGGCAGGGTGGATGGCTACACCTTC
TRBD2 | . | TRBJ2-4 | TRBV7-2 | CASSRGGRSKNIQYF | TGTGCCAGCAGCCGGGGGGGCCGATCCAAAAACATTCAGTACTTC
TRBD1 | . | TRBJ2-2 | TRBV5-1 | CASSTGTANTGELFF | TGCGCCAGCAGCACGGGGACAGCGAACACCGGGGAGCTGTTTTTT
. | . | TRBJ1-6 | TRBV19 | CASSILTGDSPLHF | TGTGCCAGTAGTATATTGACAGGAGATTCACCCCTCCACTTT
TRBD2 | . | TRBJ2-2 | TRBV5-1 | CASSELAGSTGELFF | TGCGCCAGCAGCGAACTAGCGGGGAGTACCGGGGAGCTGTTTTTT
. | . | TRBJ2-1 | TRBV11-2 | CASSLGQSSYNEQFF | TGTGCCAGCAGCTTGGGGCAGAGCTCCTACAATGAGCAGTTCTTC
. | . | TRBJ2-1 | TRBV7-6 | CASSLGGWYEQFF | TGTGCCAGCAGCTTAGGCGGCTGGTATGAGCAGTTCTTC
. | once | TRBJ1-5 | TRBV6-2/TRBV6-3 | CASSVAGQKLPQHF | TGTGCCAGCAGTGTCGCAGGGCAAAAACTGCCCCAGCATTTT
TRBD1 | once | TRBJ1-2 | TRBV5-1 | CASSPGQGLSNYGYTF | TGCGCCAGCAGCCCGGGACAGGGGCTTAGTAACTATGGCTACACCTTC